This TCR beta chain was captured in a study of blood T cell repertoires in COVID-19. The V end was cut by 1 base, the J end by 7 bases, with 10 bases between. The germline CDR1 and CDR2 sequences are SGHVS and FQNEAQ. CDR3 length: 14 amino acids. In the authors' workflow: Amplification of reference gene primers was used by the study to estimate nucleated cell counts. Clones were read by immunoSEQ multiplex PCR, and TCRdb kept only the in-frame ones, dropping some. V and J calls and clone size are those listed in that table; D and trimming were worked out from the DNA. The sample consists of around 230,000 clones, about 81% of them appearing once.

This sequence was found in a man aged 40-49 years who had recovered from COVID-19. The sample comprised PBMCs or T cells enriched from blood (not recorded which). The gene calls are TRBV7-8 and TRBJ2-2; D perhaps matches TRBD2 (6 bases). The CDR3 sequence: CASSLVRGGGELFF. The DNA of the CDR3 is TGTGCCAGCAGCTTAGTGCGGGGCGGCGGGGAGCTGTTTTTT.